The text below deals with one TCR beta chain. There is no known antigen for this receptor. Base qualities are missing; no much larger clone stands one base away. The ViraFEST assay stimulated PBMC with viral peptide pools and then used TCR sequencing to identify antigen-specific CD4+ T cell clonotypes by expansion. After 10 to 11 days of culture, CD4+ T cells were isolated with the EasySep CD4+ T cell isolation kit. Two doses of either the BNT162b2 or the mRNA-1273 mRNA SARS-CoV-2 vaccine were administered to participants. None of the healthy vaccine recipients had a prior SARS-CoV-2 infection, which was confirmed by nucleocapsid antibody tests that came back negative both before and after vaccination. Each well held some 1.9 million PBMC cultured in IMDM containing around 5% human AB serum, around 9.3 IU/ml IL-2 and gentamicin, along with about 9.5 ug/ml peptides. Half of the culture medium was replaced with fresh IL-2-containing medium on days 3 and 7. Unless noted otherwise, every peptide stimulation condition was cultured in triplicate wells. PBMC were separated from whole blood using Ficoll-Paque Plus gradient centrifugation and were then either cryopreserved at -140C or used fresh. The overlapping peptide pools covered the spike proteins of SARS-CoV-2 as well as those of the common cold coronaviruses HCoV-NL63, HCoV-OC43 and HCoV-229E. Genomic DNA was extracted from cultured CD4+ T cells with the QIAamp micro DNA kit.

Library prep was done by the immunoSEQ multiplex PCR assay. DNA from the CD4+ T cells that had been cultured and isolated underwent TCR beta CDR3 sequencing. The paper's data handling went like this. Non-productive TCR sequences were removed and reads were trimmed to the CDR3 region, keeping CDR3s of at least 7 amino acids. Antigen-specific clonotypes were identified with the MANAFEST web app by comparing expansion in peptide wells against reference cultures. To count as positive, a clone had to show expansion at FDR<0.05 compared with the reference and with all other wells, an odds ratio above 5, and a frequency above 0.1% in two replicate wells. A clonotype was called cross-reactive if it was significantly expanded both in SARS-CoV-2 spike wells and in at least one common cold coronavirus spike condition. CDR3 similarity was assessed by Levenshtein distance using the stringdist R package, and unrooted trees were constructed with ape in R 3.6.1. TCRdb stores this immuneACCESS table with in-frame sequences only. Part of the clones is absent; in the studies checked, under half of the shortfall reflects unresolved V genes, and no reason is known for the rest. The D gene and trimming were derived from the DNA, and the V and J assignments and clone size from that table. This sample has 25,000 to 30,000 clones in its table, and roughly 68% of those were observed once. Roughly 15% of the sample rests with the top ten.

This sample was taken from a study of vaccination effects on CD4 cells after COVID-19 (dated by TCRdb to 2021 to 2024). Regarding the study in general: Across the study, the median time from the second dose to post-vaccine sampling was 72 days (range 14 to 241). The study compared SARS-CoV-2 spike-specific CD4+ TCR repertoires before and after mRNA vaccination in COVID-19 convalescent patients and infection-naive vaccine recipients. The Oncomine TCR Beta short-read assay on an Illumina iSeq 100 was used to sequence cultures from other donors in the study. The full study included roughly 11 COVID-19 convalescent patients and a few SARS-CoV-2-naive healthy vaccine recipients. Overall results and qualifications from the work: In healthy vaccine recipients, vaccine-induced clones were almost all SARS-CoV-2 mono-reactive, with only 1 of 255 being cross-reactive with common cold coronaviruses. The study was limited by a small number of convalescent patients and lacked early post-infection timepoints. Clones induced by infection and clones induced by vaccination both contracted markedly at late timepoints after vaccination, which fits with T cell responses waning over time.

The germline V gene provides CDR1 SGHDT and CDR2 YYEEEE. The CDR3 has 16 amino acids, counting the end cysteine and phenylalanine. Left in the record is the CDR3 DNA by itself, 48 bases read in frame from the first base. The junction shows trimming of 1 base on V and 1 base on J, plus 9 bases between the germline ends. The V gene is TRBV5-6 and the J gene is TRBJ2-6; the D gene may be TRBD1 or TRBD2, since each aligns over 5 bases. The source of this sequence is a human donor who received a COVID-19 vaccine. The source was CD4+ T cells from PBMCs cultured with HCoV-OC43 spike peptides, collected after COVID-19 vaccination. The sample's cell subset or site label, decoded: HCoV-OC43 spike overlapping peptide pool stimulation. CDR3 loop: CASSLYWGSGANVLTF. The nucleotides read TGTGCCAGCAGCTTGTATTGGGGGTCTGGGGCCAACGTCCTGACTTTC.